This T cell receptor (beta chain) was identified in a study of T cell changes during pregnancy in multiple sclerosis. V lost 8 bases and J lost 9; bases outside the gene matches: 5. Germline values: CDR1 KGHSH, CDR2 LQKENI. The CDR3 totals 13 residues. Assay used: immunoSEQ multiplex PCR; TCRdb lists only in-frame clones, some missing. The table records under 80,000 clones, approximately 85% of them present only once. This sequence originates from a female donor with multiple sclerosis, enrolled in a pregnancy study. Specimen: peripheral blood, collected in the first trimester of pregnancy. The chain carries TRBV18 and TRBJ2-1, with 12 bases lining up with TRBD1. The CDR3 sequence is CASTGTGGIEQFF. CDR3 nucleotide sequence: TGTGCCAGCACCGGGACAGGGGGCATTGAGCAGTTCTTC.